This TCR beta chain came from a study of OX40 agonist ivuxolimab in advanced cancers. Study details: Ivuxolimab, an agonist antibody against OX40 (CD134), was given to patients. Ivuxolimab was administered intravenously to patients at 0.01 to 10 mg/kg every 2 weeks. Dose-escalation patients' cancers were hepatocellular carcinoma, melanoma, renal cell or head and neck cancer.

This CDR3 comprises 11 residues. Germline CDR1 and CDR2: LGHNT and FRNRAP. Trimming took off 9 bases at V and 6 bases at J, with 8 bases between the two ends. The assay was immunoSEQ multiplex PCR, and TCRdb's table has in-frame clones only and misses some. The sample shows around 65,000 clones, about nine tenths of them seen only once. This clone is a singleton in its sample. The V and J genes are TRBV12-5 and TRBJ2-2; D is unresolved. The clonotype originates from an adult with an advanced solid tumor such as melanoma, head and neck, liver or kidney cancer. Sequenced material: CD4+ or CD8+ T cells sorted from blood, taken in a trial of the OX40 agonist ivuxolimab. The CDR3 sequence is CASHGSGELFF. CDR3 nucleotides: TGTGCTAGCCACGGGTCCGGGGAGCTGTTTTTT.